This T cell receptor beta chain comes out of a study of T cells in Graves' hyperthyroidism and ophthalmopathy. This clonotype has at least ten counts. Germline lookup yields CDR1 DFQATT and CDR2 SNEGSKA (reference sequence). The V gene end was trimmed by 2 bases and the J gene end by 8 bases; junction bases not matched to a gene: 6. This CDR3 region has 14 residues. The investigators amplified TCR beta CDR3 regions from RNA transcripts. During a first-round RT-PCR of the TCR CDR3, the HTBI primer set was used. TCRdb reprocessed the multiplex PCR reads via MiXCR and lists one record per CDR3 protein. The table has approximately 330,000 distinct CDR3 sequences, around a fifth seen once.

The chain joins TRBV20-1 to TRBJ2-4; TRBD2 matches 10 bases. The sample comprised blood. The source is a woman aged 45 to 65 with Graves' hyperthyroidism. This CDR3 reads CSARQIAGGDIQYF. CDR3 in DNA: TGCAGTGCTAGACAAATAGCGGGAGGAGACATTCAGTACTTC.